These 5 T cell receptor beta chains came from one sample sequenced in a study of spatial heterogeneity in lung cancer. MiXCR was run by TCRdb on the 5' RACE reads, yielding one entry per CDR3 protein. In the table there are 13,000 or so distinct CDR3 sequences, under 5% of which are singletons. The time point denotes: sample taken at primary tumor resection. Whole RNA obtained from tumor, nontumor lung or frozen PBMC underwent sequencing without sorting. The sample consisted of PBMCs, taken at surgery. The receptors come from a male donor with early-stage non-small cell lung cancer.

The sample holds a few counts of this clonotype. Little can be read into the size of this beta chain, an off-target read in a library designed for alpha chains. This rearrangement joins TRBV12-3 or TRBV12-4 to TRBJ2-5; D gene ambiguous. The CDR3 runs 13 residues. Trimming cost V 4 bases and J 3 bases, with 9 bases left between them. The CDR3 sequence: CASSSLEKETQYF. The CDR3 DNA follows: TGTGCCAGCAGTTCCTTAGAAAAAGAGACCCAGTACTTC.

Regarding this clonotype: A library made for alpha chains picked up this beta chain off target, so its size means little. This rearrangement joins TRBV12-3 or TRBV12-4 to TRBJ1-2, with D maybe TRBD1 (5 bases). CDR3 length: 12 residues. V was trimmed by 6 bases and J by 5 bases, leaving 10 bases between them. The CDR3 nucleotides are TGTGCCAGCAGGGGACGGGAGTATGGCTACACCTTC. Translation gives CASRGREYGYTF.

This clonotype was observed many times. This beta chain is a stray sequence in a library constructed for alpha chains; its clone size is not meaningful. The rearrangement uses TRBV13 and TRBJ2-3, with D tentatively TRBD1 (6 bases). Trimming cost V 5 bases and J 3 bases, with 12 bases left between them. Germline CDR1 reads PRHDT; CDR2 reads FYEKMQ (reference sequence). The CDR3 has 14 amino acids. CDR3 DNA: TGTGCCAGCAGCCTATGGACAGCTACAGATACGCAGTATTTT. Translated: CASSLWTATDTQYF.

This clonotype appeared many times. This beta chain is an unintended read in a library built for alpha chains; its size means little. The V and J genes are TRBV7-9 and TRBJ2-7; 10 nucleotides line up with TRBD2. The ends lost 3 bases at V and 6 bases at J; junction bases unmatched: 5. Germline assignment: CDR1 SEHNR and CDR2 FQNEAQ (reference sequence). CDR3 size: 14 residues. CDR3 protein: CASSFGLAVVEQYF. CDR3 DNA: TGTGCCAGCAGCTTCGGACTAGCGGTAGTCGAGCAGTACTTC.

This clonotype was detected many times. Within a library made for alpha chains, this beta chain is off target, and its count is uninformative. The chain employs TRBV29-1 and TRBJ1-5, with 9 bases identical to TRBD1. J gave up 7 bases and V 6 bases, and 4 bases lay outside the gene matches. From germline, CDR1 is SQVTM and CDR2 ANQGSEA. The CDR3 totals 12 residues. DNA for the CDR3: TGCAGCGTAGTGGACAGGGGACAGCCCCAGCATTTT. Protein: CSVVDRGQPQHF.